What follows are 17 T cell receptor beta chains derived from one specimen sequenced in a study of T cells in Graves' hyperthyroidism and ophthalmopathy (dated by TCRdb to between 2019 and 2020). To prepare the library, multiplex PCR was applied. For sequencing, an Illumina HiSeq 2000 was employed. Amplification of TCR beta CDR3 regions was carried out from RNA transcripts. A first-round RT-PCR of the TCR CDR3 used the HTBI primer set with the Qiagen OneStep RT-PCR kit. The raw public reads went through TCRdb reprocessing: fastp at Q25, MiXCR clone calling, in-frame beta chains kept. When rows share a CDR3 protein, they turn into one entry using the most common DNA and genes. This sample holds roughly 510,000 distinct CDR3 sequences; around 21% were observed only once. The ten biggest clones cover 26% of the sample. Sequencing input: blood. All receptors derive from a man between 18 and 35 years old with Graves' hyperthyroidism.

Many counts were recorded for this clonotype. The chain combines TRBV12-5 with TRBJ1-1; D unclear. Trimming pared 1 base from V and 1 base from J, leaving 13 bases between. Looked up from germline, CDR1 is LGHNT and CDR2 is FRNRAP. The CDR3 extends over 16 amino acids. The CDR3 loop is CASGLALLPGNTEAFF. In DNA, the CDR3 is TGTGCTAGTGGTTTGGCTCTCCTCCCAGGGAACACTGAAGCTTTCTTT.

This clonotype has just a few counts. This sequence joins TRBV2 and TRBJ1-1; D call uncertain. This CDR3 has 15 residues. Between the trimmed V and J ends, which lost 1 base and 1 base, there was a span of 10 bases. The germline V gene has CDR1 SNHLY and CDR2 FYNNEI. The CDR3 here is CASSEVNARNTEAFF. In nucleotides, the CDR3 is TGTGCCAGCAGTGAAGTCAACGCTCGGAACACTGAAGCTTTCTTT.

This clonotype showed up many times. This chain joins TRBV20-1 and TRBJ2-5; 8 bases map to TRBD1. V trimming: 3 bases; J trimming: 3 bases; junction bases outside the gene matches: 6. Germline assignment: CDR1 DFQATT and CDR2 SNEGSKA (reference sequence). The CDR3 contains 14 residues. Written as DNA, the CDR3 is TGCAGTGCTAGGTCTCGACAGGGGAAAGAGACCCAGTACTTC. Residues: CSARSRQGKETQYF.

This clonotype came up a few times. CDR3 DNA sequence: TGTGCCAGCAGTGCGGACAGGGCCGGCTTCTACTACGAGCAGTACTTC. This encodes CASSADRAGFYYEQYF. The chain uses TRBV2 and TRBJ2-7, with TRBD1 matching over 8 bases. V lost 4 bases and J lost 3; bases outside the gene matches: 11. In germline, CDR1 is SNHLY, CDR2 FYNNEI. The CDR3 totals 16 residues.

The chain employs TRBV19 and TRBJ2-5; D may be TRBD1 or TRBD2 (5 bases each). Germline loops: CDR1 LNHDA, CDR2 SQIVND (reference sequence). Deletions cut 1 base from V and 5 bases from J, with 14 bases between. The length of the CDR3 is 15 residues. CDR3: CASSIGLAGTETQYF. In DNA, the CDR3 is TGTGCCAGTAGTATAGGATTGGCAGGGACGGAGACCCAGTACTTC.

The genes are TRBV20-1 and TRBJ2-5, with D unclear. In germline, CDR1 is DFQATT, CDR2 SNEGSKA (reference sequence). The CDR3 consists of 12 residues. Trimming cost V 3 bases and J 1 base, with 6 bases left between them. CDR3: CSARGFQETQYF. Here the CDR3 DNA reads TGCAGTGCTAGGGGCTTCCAAGAGACCCAGTACTTC.

This clonotype was observed a few times. This chain uses TRBV12-3 or TRBV12-4 with TRBJ2-6; 10 bases align to TRBD2. Trimming removed 6 bases from V and 1 base from J; junction bases left unmatched: 9. The CDR3 runs 18 residues. The CDR3 loop is CASSLGLAVVSGANVLTF. CDR3 coding DNA: TGTGCCAGCAGCCTTGGACTAGCGGTGGTATCTGGGGCCAACGTCCTGACTTTC.

This clonotype appeared a few times. The rearrangement links TRBV12-3 or TRBV12-4 to TRBJ2-5; TRBD1 matches at 9 bases. The CDR3 runs 14 residues. The J segment lost 3 bases and the V segment lost 7 bases, leaving 6 bases of the junction unmatched. CDR3 sequence (DNA): TGTGCCAGCATCGTGGACAGGGGCAAAGAGACCCAGTACTTC. This translates into CASIVDRGKETQYF.

A few counts support this clonotype. The chain joins TRBV20-1 to TRBJ2-4; D is uncertain. The CDR3 is 14 amino acids. Deletions cut 4 bases from V and 1 base from J, with 11 bases between. CDR1 and CDR2 (germline): DFQATT, SNEGSKA (reference sequence). The CDR3 loop reads CSATPLNAKNIQYF. CDR3 in DNA: TGCAGTGCTACCCCCTTAAACGCCAAAAACATTCAGTACTTC.

This clonotype was counted at least ten times. This sequence joins TRBV11-2 and TRBJ1-1, with TRBD1 matching over 10 bases. The CDR3 consists of 16 residues. With V trimmed by 4 bases and J by 7 bases, 12 bases remained unmatched. In germline, CDR1 is SGHAT, CDR2 FQNNGV. The CDR3 loop reads CASSSGTGEFANEAFF. As DNA, the CDR3 is TGTGCCAGCAGCTCCGGGACAGGGGAATTCGCGAATGAAGCTTTCTTT.

Here the CDR3 DNA reads TGTGCCAGCAGCCAAGATCGAAGGACAGGGGTCTTAGAGACCCAGTACTTC. Translating gives CASSQDRRTGVLETQYF. This sequence joins TRBV3-1 and TRBJ2-5; 9 nucleotides line up with TRBD1. Germline V gene lookup returns CDR1 LGHDT and CDR2 YNNKEL (reference sequence). The junction had 9 bases not matched to a gene; V was cut back by 0 bases and J by 4 bases. The CDR3 length is 17 residues.

The chain links TRBV29-1 to TRBJ2-7; D is ambiguous. This CDR3 has 11 residues. The germline CDR1 and CDR2 sequences are SQVTM and ANQGSEA. V lost 6 bases, J lost 2 bases, and 8 bases lay in between. CDR3 residues: CSVAVTYEQYF. The CDR3 nucleotides read TGCAGCGTCGCTGTCACCTACGAGCAGTACTTC.

This clonotype was observed at least ten times. The chain combines TRBV28 with TRBJ1-1; 8 bases agree with TRBD1. Losses at the gene ends were 6 bases for V and 2 bases for J; bases not matched to a gene: 8. The V gene's germline CDR1 is MDHEN and CDR2 SYDVKM. The CDR3 extends over 15 amino acids. CDR3 residues: CASRRTGLGNTEAFF. Here the CDR3 DNA reads TGTGCCAGCAGGAGGACAGGGCTGGGAAACACTGAAGCTTTCTTT.

The chain carries TRBV27 and TRBJ1-6, with unresolved D. Germline CDR1 and CDR2: MNHEY and SMNVEV (reference sequence). V shed 8 bases and J shed 6 bases, with 20 bases lying between them. The CDR3 runs to 16 residues. CDR3 residues: CASRSLGRGTNSPLHF. CDR3 sequence (DNA): TGTGCCAGCCGCTCCCTAGGCCGGGGAACTAATTCACCCCTCCACTTT.

This clonotype occurred many times. This chain uses TRBV6-5 with TRBJ2-7; 9 bases line up with TRBD1. There are 13 residues in the CDR3. V was pared by 6 bases and J by 6 bases, with 6 bases of the junction left unmatched. Germline loops: CDR1 MNHEY, CDR2 SVGAGI. CDR3: CASRGTGTLEQYF. Here the CDR3 DNA reads TGTGCCAGCAGGGGGACAGGGACCCTCGAGCAGTACTTC.

This clonotype was counted ten times or more. As DNA, the CDR3 is TGTGCCAGCAGTCCAGACTGGACCCGGGGTGGCAATCAGCCCCAGCATTTT. Its translation is CASSPDWTRGGNQPQHF. The gene calls are TRBV28 and TRBJ1-5, with no clear D. V lost 5 bases, J lost 2 bases, and 19 bases lay in between. CDR1 MDHEN and CDR2 SYDVKM come from the germline V gene. This CDR3 contains 17 residues.

This clonotype was seen at least ten times. The chain has TRBV15 and TRBJ1-5; 8 bases are shared with TRBD1. Germline-derived CDR1 and CDR2 are LNHNV and YYDKDF (reference sequence). This CDR3 is 14 amino acids long. V dropped 5 bases and J dropped 4; count of bases not matched to a gene: 4. CDR3 region: CATSRQGRNQPQHF. DNA for the CDR3: TGTGCCACCAGCCGACAGGGGCGGAATCAGCCCCAGCATTTT.